This T cell receptor beta chain was profiled in a study of blood T cell repertoires in COVID-19. For the study at large: COVID-19 samples from acute and convalescent phases originated in the United States, Italy and Spain. From T cells, B-cell-depleted T cells, or PBMCs came the material, which was cDNA or gDNA.

Assay: immunoSEQ multiplex PCR; the TCRdb copy retains only in-frame clones and omits some. The table has more than 150,000 clones, approximately 82% seen once. CDR1 and CDR2 (germline): SGDLS, YYNGEE. Between the trimmed V and J ends, which lost 0 bases and 7 bases, there was a span of 16 bases. The CDR3 length is 15 residues. The genes are TRBV9 and TRBJ1-2; a weak D match, TRBD1 (5 bases). The TCR sequence derives from a man between 65 and 85 years old who had recovered from COVID-19. Sequences were obtained from peripheral blood. The CDR3 loop reads CASSVGVREESGYTF. The CDR3 region has the DNA TGTGCCAGCAGCGTAGGCGTCAGGGAGGAGAGTGGCTACACCTTC.